The text below deals with one T cell receptor beta chain. These data belong to a study of blood T cell repertoires in COVID-19. Generated by immunoSEQ multiplex PCR, the TCRdb table keeps only in-frame clones and is missing some. The sample has some 250,000 clones, around 88% seen once. The CDR3 sequence is 16 residues long. Per the germline V gene, CDR1 is LGHNT and CDR2 is FRNRAP. The ends lost 3 bases at V and 1 base at J; junction bases unmatched: 5. The clonotype was recovered from a woman in her thirties who had recovered from COVID-19. The sample comprised peripheral blood. The chain employs TRBV12-5 and TRBJ2-1; TRBD2 agrees at 8 bases. CDR3 nucleotides: TGTGCTAGTGGTTTCCTCGGGGGGGCGTCCTACAATGAGCAGTTCTTC. Encoded protein: CASGFLGGASYNEQFF.